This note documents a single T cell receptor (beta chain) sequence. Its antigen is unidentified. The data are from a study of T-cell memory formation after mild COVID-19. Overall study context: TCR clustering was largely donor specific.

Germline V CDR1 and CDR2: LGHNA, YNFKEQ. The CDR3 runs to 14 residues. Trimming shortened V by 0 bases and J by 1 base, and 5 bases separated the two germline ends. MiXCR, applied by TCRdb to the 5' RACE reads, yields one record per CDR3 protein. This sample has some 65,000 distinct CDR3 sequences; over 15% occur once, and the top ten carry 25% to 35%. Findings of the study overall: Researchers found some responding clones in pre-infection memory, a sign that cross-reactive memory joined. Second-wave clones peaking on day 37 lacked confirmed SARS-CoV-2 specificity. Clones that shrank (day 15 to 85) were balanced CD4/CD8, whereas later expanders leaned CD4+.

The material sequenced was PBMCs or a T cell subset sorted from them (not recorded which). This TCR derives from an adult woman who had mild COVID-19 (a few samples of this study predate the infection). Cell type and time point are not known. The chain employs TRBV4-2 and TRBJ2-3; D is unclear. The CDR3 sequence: CASSQDTRTDTQYF. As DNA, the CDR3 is TGTGCCAGCAGCCAAGACACCCGCACAGATACGCAGTATTTT.